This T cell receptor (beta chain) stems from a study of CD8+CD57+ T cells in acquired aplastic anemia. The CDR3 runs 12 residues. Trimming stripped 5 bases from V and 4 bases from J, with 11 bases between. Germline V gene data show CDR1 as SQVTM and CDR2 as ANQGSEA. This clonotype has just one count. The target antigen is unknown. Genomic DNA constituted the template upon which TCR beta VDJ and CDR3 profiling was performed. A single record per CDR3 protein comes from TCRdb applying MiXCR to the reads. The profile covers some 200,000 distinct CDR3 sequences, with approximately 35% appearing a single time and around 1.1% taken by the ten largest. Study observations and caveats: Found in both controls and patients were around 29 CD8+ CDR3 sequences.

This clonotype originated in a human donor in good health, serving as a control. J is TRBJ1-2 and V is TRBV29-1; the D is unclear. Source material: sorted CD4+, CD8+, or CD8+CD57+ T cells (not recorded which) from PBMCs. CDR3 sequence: CSVLTVPYGYTF. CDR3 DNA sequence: TGCAGCGTTCTTACAGTTCCCTATGGCTACACCTTC.